The T cell receptor beta chain described here comes from a study of control samples from healthy donors and cancer patients. The sample holds one count of this clone. The length of the CDR3 is 16 residues. J was trimmed by 9 bases and V by 8 bases; bases with no gene match: 18. The germline V gene has CDR1 SNHLY and CDR2 FYNNEI. Profiled with immunoSEQ multiplex PCR; TCRdb holds only in-frame clones, not every one. Of over 110,000 clones listed, roughly 90% are singletons. V usage is TRBV2 and J usage is TRBJ2-1; TRBD2 aligns across 8 bases. Specimen: blood. The TCR sequence derives from a man between 25 and 39 years old in good health. CDR3 DNA: TGTGCCAGCTCATTTTCGACCGGACTAGCTTTTTCTGAGCAGTTCTTC. Its protein is CASSFSTGLAFSEQFF.